Shown below are 32 T cell receptor beta chains from a single sample sequenced in a study of T cells after yellow fever vaccination. In TCRdb, the 5' RACE reads were re-called with MiXCR into one record per CDR3 protein. The sample lists 300,000 to 400,000 distinct CDR3 sequences, 7.5% to 9% occurring once. This specimen consisted of PBMCs, obtained on the day of the first yellow fever vaccination. Receptors were obtained from a man between 18 and 29 years old who received the YFV17D yellow fever vaccine.

V and J are TRBV6-2 or TRBV6-3 and TRBJ1-5; D remains unclear. The V end was cut by 4 bases, the J end by 2 bases, with 12 bases between. CDR3 length equals 15 residues. CDR1 and CDR2 (germline): MNHEY, SVGEGT. CDR3 sequence (DNA): TGTGCCAGCAGTTCCAGTATGTCTCGCAATCAGCCCCAGCATTTT. This translates into CASSSSMSRNQPQHF.

This clonotype came up once. V and J are TRBV7-9 and TRBJ2-5, with TRBD2 identical over 8 bases. CDR3 length: 16 amino acids. Germline V gene lookup returns CDR1 SEHNR and CDR2 FQNEAQ (reference sequence). The J segment lost 0 bases and the V segment lost 1 base, leaving 4 bases of the junction unmatched. The CDR3 nucleotides are TGTGCCAGCAGCTTAGGCCTGGGACTAGACCAAGAGACCCAGTACTTC. Translated, it gives CASSLGLGLDQETQYF. Together with reference TRBV7-9 and TRBJ2-5, the CDR3 gives the full variable domain: DTGVSQNPRHKITKRGQNVTFRCDPISEHNRLYWYRQTLGQGPEFLTYFQNEAQLEKSRLLSDRFSAERPKGSFSTLEIQRTEQGDSAMYLCASSLGLGLDQETQYFGPGTRLLVL.

The CDR3 here is CASSYSGTSGGYEQYF. The CDR3 DNA reads as TGTGCCAGCAGTTACAGTGGGACTAGCGGGGGCTACGAGCAGTACTTC. The chain links TRBV6-5 to TRBJ2-7; TRBD2 agrees at 14 bases. V was clipped by 2 bases and J by 3 bases; unmatched bases: 3. Germline V gene sequence: CDR1 MNHEY, CDR2 SVGAGI. This CDR3 region has 16 residues.

Ten or more counts support this clonotype. The chain combines TRBV20-1 with TRBJ2-1; D may correspond to TRBD1 or TRBD2 (5 bases each). The CDR3 sequence is 15 residues long. Trimming shortened V by 0 bases and J by 2 bases, and 11 bases separated the two germline ends. The germline CDR1 and CDR2 sequences are DFQATT and SNEGSKA (reference sequence). CDR3 protein: CSARDGRGPYNEQFF. DNA of the CDR3: TGCAGTGCTAGAGATGGACGGGGACCCTACAATGAGCAGTTCTTC.

This chain joins TRBV28 and TRBJ1-3, with 7 bases lining up with TRBD1. Trimming at V came to 6 bases and at J to 11 bases, leaving 7 bases not matched to a gene. The CDR3 is 12 amino acids. Looked up from germline, CDR1 is MDHEN and CDR2 is SYDVKM. The CDR3 nucleotides read TGTGCCAGCAGCCTAAGGGACAGCTCCATATATTTT. It specifies CASSLRDSSIYF. Variable domain in full (rest from reference TRBV28 and TRBJ1-3): DVKVTQSSRYLVKRTGEKVFLECVQDMDHENMFWYRQDPGLGLRLIYFSYDVKMKEKGDIPEGYSVSREKKERFSLILESASTNQTSMYLCASSLRDSSIYFGEGSWLTVV.

This clonotype was observed a handful of times. This rearrangement joins TRBV7-9 to TRBJ2-5; D ambiguous. The CDR3 has 17 amino acids. Germline V gene data show CDR1 as SEHNR and CDR2 as FQNEAQ (reference sequence). The V and J ends lost 4 bases and 1 base respectively, with 19 bases between them. The CDR3 DNA sequence: TGTGCCAGCAGCTCCCTTCGCCCGGCTGGAGCCCAAGAGACCCAGTACTTC. It is translated as CASSSLRPAGAQETQYF.

The CDR3 sequence is CASSTGANTEAFF. In DNA, the CDR3 is TGCGCCAGCAGCACCGGGGCCAACACTGAAGCTTTCTTT. The genes are TRBV5-1 and TRBJ1-1; TRBD1 is a possible D gene (5 bases). There are 13 residues in the CDR3. The germline CDR1 and CDR2 sequences are SGHRS and YFSETQ. Trimming left V 4 bases short and J 2 bases short, with 9 bases between.

This clonotype has more than one count but fewer than ten. The gene calls are TRBV3-1 and TRBJ2-3; 8 nucleotides agree with TRBD2. After removal of 6 bases from V and 2 bases from J, the junction contained 4 bases not matched to a gene. Germline V gene data show CDR1 as LGHDT and CDR2 as YNNKEL (reference sequence). This CDR3 is 14 amino acids long. For the CDR3, the DNA is TGTGCCAGCAGACCCGGGGGGGCCACAGATACGCAGTATTTT. The encoded protein is CASRPGGATDTQYF.

In its sample, this clonotype was seen many times. CDR3 DNA sequence: TGTGCCAGCAGTGGGAGAGCGGGACGCACAGATACGCAGTATTTT. Amino acids: CASSGRAGRTDTQYF. This chain connects TRBV6-1 to TRBJ2-3, with 7 bases matching TRBD2. Germline lookup yields CDR1 MNHNS and CDR2 SASEGT. Trimming removed 4 bases from V and 1 base from J; junction bases left unmatched: 5. The CDR3 runs to 15 residues.

This clonotype was observed a few times. J is TRBJ1-4 and V is TRBV6-5; D gene ambiguous. The CDR3 runs to 16 residues. From germline, CDR1 is MNHEY and CDR2 SVGAGI. V dropped 2 bases and J dropped 0 bases, with 10 bases sitting between them. The CDR3 region is CASSYTTPATNEKLFF. CDR3 coding DNA: TGTGCCAGCAGTTACACGACCCCTGCAACTAATGAAAAACTGTTTTTT.

The chain links TRBV20-1 to TRBJ1-1; D is unclear. Per the germline V gene, CDR1 is DFQATT and CDR2 is SNEGSKA (reference sequence). V gave up 3 bases and J gave up 0 bases, with 8 bases separating them. CDR3 length equals 13 residues. CDR3 region: CSARRNMNTEAFF. In DNA form, the CDR3 reads TGCAGTGCTAGGAGGAACATGAACACTGAAGCTTTCTTT.

This clonotype was seen repeatedly, ten times or more. The chain has TRBV6-2 or TRBV6-3 and TRBJ2-5; possible D gene TRBD1, 6 bases. Trimming stripped 7 bases from V and 6 bases from J, with 24 bases between. This CDR3 comprises 16 residues. Germline V gene data show CDR1 as MNHEY and CDR2 as SVGEGT. The CDR3 DNA is TGTGCCAGCACTCCTGTCCCCGACAGGCATAGTAAGACCCAGTACTTC. Residues: CASTPVPDRHSKTQYF.

Points on this clonotype: Being one base from a much bigger clone, this may be a read error. Here the CDR3 reads CSARLAGGGTGGLFF. The CDR3 DNA sequence: TGCAGTGCTAGGCTAGCGGGGGGAGGGACCGGGGGGCTGTTTTTT. This sequence joins TRBV20-1 and TRBJ2-2; 11 nucleotides match TRBD2. Germline CDR1 and CDR2: DFQATT and SNEGSKA (reference sequence). The CDR3 runs to 15 residues.

This clonotype was counted at least ten times. V gene TRBV6-5 combines with J gene TRBJ2-1, with a possible D match to TRBD1 (6 bases). Germline V gene data show CDR1 as MNHEY and CDR2 as SVGAGI. V lost 2 bases to trimming and J lost 4 bases, with 12 bases between them. This CDR3 has 15 amino acids. The CDR3, as DNA: TGTGCCAGCAGTTACCAGGACAGAGATTACAATGAGCAGTTCTTC. This sequence encodes CASSYQDRDYNEQFF.

The V and J genes are TRBV18 and TRBJ2-7, with 9 positions matching TRBD2. The ends lost 1 base at V and 4 bases at J; junction bases unmatched: 5. CDR3 size: 15 residues. In germline, CDR1 is KGHSH, CDR2 LQKENI. CDR3 amino acids: CASSPLASGEYEQYV. The CDR3 bases are TGTGCCAGCTCACCACTGGCTAGCGGGGAGTACGAGCAGTACGTC.

This chain joins TRBV12-3 or TRBV12-4 and TRBJ2-3, with 10 positions matching TRBD2. V dropped 5 bases and J dropped 3; count of bases not matched to a gene: 11. The CDR3 has 17 amino acids. In nucleotides, the CDR3 is TGTGCCAGCAGTCCGCCACTAGCGGGGCCTAAGACAGATACGCAGTATTTT. Translated, it gives CASSPPLAGPKTDTQYF.

This clonotype was seen many times. J is TRBJ2-1 and V is TRBV12-3 or TRBV12-4; TRBD2 matches at 7 bases. The V gene end was trimmed by 6 bases and the J gene end by 12 bases; junction bases not matched to a gene: 8. The CDR3 sequence is 12 residues long. CDR3: CASSRGGAGQFF. The CDR3 region has the DNA TGTGCCAGCAGCCGCGGGGGAGCGGGGCAGTTCTTC.

This clonotype was counted only a few times. V and J are TRBV7-9 and TRBJ2-1, with D perhaps matching TRBD1 or TRBD2 (5 bases each). The CDR3 covers 13 residues. V was clipped by 1 base and J by 6 bases, with 7 bases between them. The germline gives CDR1 SEHNR, CDR2 FQNEAQ (reference sequence). In nucleotides, the CDR3 is TGTGCCAGCAGCTTAGGTGGGGGCAATGAGCAGTTCTTC. Protein product: CASSLGGGNEQFF.

The chain combines TRBV7-2 with TRBJ2-5, with D perhaps given as TRBD1 or TRBD2 (6 bases each). From germline, CDR1 is SGHTA and CDR2 FQGNSA. This CDR3 is 14 amino acids long. Trimming took 3 bases from V and 3 from J, leaving 11 bases between them. The CDR3 is CASSLFRGEETQYF. The CDR3 coding sequence is TGTGCCAGCAGCTTGTTTAGGGGGGAAGAGACCCAGTACTTC.

The gene calls are TRBV7-8 and TRBJ2-3, with D possibly TRBD1 on 5 matching bases. Germline values: CDR1 SGHVS, CDR2 FQNEAQ. Trimming pared 4 bases from V and 14 bases from J, leaving 22 bases between. The length of the CDR3 is 14 residues. For the CDR3, the DNA is TGTGCCAGCAGCTCCGCCCGCCTGGCAGGGTCGCGGTATTTT. Translated: CASSSARLAGSRYF.

Concerning this clonotype itself: One end of the junction varies from germline; a read error may be responsible. The genes are TRBV5-1 and TRBJ1-2; 10 nucleotides line up with TRBD1. The CDR3 runs to 15 residues. The germline V gene encodes CDR1 SGHRS and CDR2 YFSETQ. The CDR3 protein is CPSSPGRGTGEGYTF. In nucleotides, the CDR3 is TGCCCCAGCAGCCCCGGTAGAGGGACAGGGGAAGGCTACACCTTC.

The table lists this clonotype with many counts. The rearrangement uses TRBV5-1 and TRBJ1-1, with D hard to call. This CDR3 spans 14 amino acids. CDR1 and CDR2 (germline): SGHRS, YFSETQ. V was pared by 1 base and J by 4 bases, with 11 bases between. The CDR3 bases are TGCGCCAGCAGCTTGTTCTTCGGTGGCACTGAAGCTTTCTTT. Protein sequence: CASSLFFGGTEAFF.

The table lists this clonotype with many counts. The chain has TRBV11-2 and TRBJ1-6, with TRBD1 matching over 8 bases. J gave up 10 bases and V 7 bases, and 15 bases lay outside the gene matches. The CDR3 runs 16 residues. Germline CDR1 is SGHAT and CDR2 is FQNNGV. The CDR3 DNA reads as TGTGCCAGCACCCCGGAAGGACAGGGAGGACTCTCACCCCTCCACTTT. Encoded protein: CASTPEGQGGLSPLHF.

A few counts support this clonotype. V usage is TRBV29-1 and J usage is TRBJ2-2; TRBD1 agrees at 9 bases. CDR3 length equals 16 residues. Germline CDR1 and CDR2: SQVTM and ANQGSEA. V shed 6 bases and J 6 bases; nucleotides not matched to a gene: 14. CDR3: CSVSFGTGSTAGELFF. The CDR3 DNA reads TGCAGCGTCAGCTTCGGGACAGGGAGTACGGCCGGGGAGCTGTTTTTT.

This clonotype was counted only a few times. The chain uses TRBV5-4 and TRBJ2-3, with D maybe TRBD2 (7 bases). Per the germline V gene, CDR1 is SGHNT and CDR2 is YYREEE (reference sequence). Between the trimmed V and J ends, which lost 10 bases and 3 bases, there was a span of 12 bases. This CDR3 contains 12 residues. In DNA form, the CDR3 reads TGTGCCGTAGGGGGGGGGACAGATACGCAGTATTTT. It specifies CAVGGGTDTQYF.

The V call is TRBV12-3 or TRBV12-4, the J call TRBJ1-6; 8 positions match TRBD1. This CDR3 is built from 16 residues. V lost 5 bases, J lost 10 bases, and 13 bases stayed unmatched. The CDR3 DNA reads as TGTGCCAGCAGTCTCTCCTCAGGGGGCGCGGGGTCACCCCTCCACTTT. The encoded protein is CASSLSSGGAGSPLHF.

The J gene is TRBJ2-7, the V gene TRBV11-2; no clear D. The CDR3 loop spans 13 amino acids. Trimming took off 1 base at V and 6 bases at J, with 10 bases between the two ends. Germline V gene data show CDR1 as SGHAT and CDR2 as FQNNGV. Here the CDR3 DNA reads TGTGCCAGCAGCTTAGTCGGAATCGGCGAGCAGTACTTC. Residues: CASSLVGIGEQYF. The whole variable domain, remainder taken from reference TRBV11-2 and TRBJ2-7, is EAGVAQSPRYKIIEKRQSVAFWCNPISGHATLYWYQQILGQGPKLLIQFQNNGVVDDSQLPKDRFSAERLKGVDSTLKIQPAKLEDSAVYLCASSLVGIGEQYFGPGTRLTVT.

This clonotype appeared many times. V usage is TRBV24-1 and J usage is TRBJ1-2; TRBD1 is a possible D gene (5 bases). Trimming left V 4 bases short and J 4 bases short, with 9 bases between. Germline values: CDR1 KGHDR, CDR2 SFDVKD. There are 13 residues in the CDR3. The CDR3 region is CATSDGTGYGYTF. CDR3 sequence (DNA): TGTGCCACCAGTGACGGTACAGGCTATGGCTACACCTTC.

This clonotype appeared a few times. The chain uses TRBV7-9 and TRBJ1-2; D not resolved. The CDR3 runs to 13 residues. The germline gives CDR1 SEHNR, CDR2 FQNEAQ (reference sequence). Trimming cost V 11 bases and J 7 bases, with 20 bases left between them. The CDR3 sequence: CAVPYEGIVGYTF. The DNA for the CDR3 is TGTGCCGTTCCTTATGAGGGAATCGTTGGCTACACCTTC.

This clonotype has ten or more counts. The rearrangement links TRBV28 to TRBJ1-1; D is perhaps TRBD1 (5 bases). This CDR3 has 17 amino acids. V was clipped by 1 base and J by 4 bases, with 19 bases between them. Germline V gene sequence: CDR1 MDHEN, CDR2 SYDVKM. CDR3 sequence reads: CASSLSGLVGRGTEAFF. The CDR3 bases are TGTGCCAGCAGTTTATCGGGGTTGGTGGGAAGGGGCACTGAAGCTTTCTTT. The full variable domain, its missing parts supplied by reference TRBV28 and TRBJ1-1, is DVKVTQSSRYLVKRTGEKVFLECVQDMDHENMFWYRQDPGLGLRLIYFSYDVKMKEKGDIPEGYSVSREKKERFSLILESASTNQTSMYLCASSLSGLVGRGTEAFFGQGTRLTVV.

The rearrangement uses TRBV27 and TRBJ1-2; tentative D call: TRBD1 (6 bases). Trimming shortened V by 6 bases and J by 4 bases, and 21 bases separated the two germline ends. The CDR3 extends over 16 amino acids. CDR1 is MNHEY, CDR2 SMNVEV, per germline (reference sequence). The CDR3 protein is CASRPTTGGWAYGYTF. The CDR3 DNA reads TGTGCCAGCAGACCTACGACGGGGGGCTGGGCCTATGGCTACACCTTC.

The chain uses TRBV7-2 and TRBJ1-1; D gene uncertain. The CDR3 totals 15 residues. The V end lost 4 bases, the J end lost 0 bases, and 12 bases lay between the germline ends. Germline CDR1 SGHTA, CDR2 FQGNSA. CDR3 in amino acids: CASSSRPSMNTEAFF. The CDR3 DNA sequence: TGTGCCAGCAGCTCCCGCCCTAGCATGAACACTGAAGCTTTCTTT.